The subject of this entry is one T cell receptor (beta chain). No antigen is known for it. Data came from immunoSEQ multiplex PCR; TCRdb stores just in-frame clones and leaves some out. The repertoire consists of some 43,000 clones, with over 75% occurring once and the leading ten covering under 1.5%. This CDR3 contains 16 residues. V trimming: 7 bases; J trimming: 2 bases; junction bases outside the gene matches: 8. Looked up from germline, CDR1 is SNHLY and CDR2 is FYNNEI. This record comes from a study of CD4 T cells in relation to SARS-CoV-2 and coronaviruses. Overall study context: After 10 to 11 days of antigen culture, PBMC TCR beta CDR3s were sequenced. Of the patients, about 8 were male, a few female, two Hispanic.

Naive or memory CD4+ cells were cultured 1:1 with T cell-depleted PBMCs plus CEF. Overall study results and limits: No crossreactivity against non-spike viral proteins was tested here.

This chain uses TRBV2 with TRBJ2-5; the match to TRBD2 covers 12 bases. Specimen: naive CD4+ T cells from PBMCs, cultured in vitro. Subset denoted: naive CD4+ T cells isolated by negative enrichment. The sequence derives from an adult with COVID-19. CDR3 DNA: TGTGCCAGCAAACGACTAGCGGGAGTCCCTCAAGAGACCCAGTACTTC. It yields the protein CASKRLAGVPQETQYF.